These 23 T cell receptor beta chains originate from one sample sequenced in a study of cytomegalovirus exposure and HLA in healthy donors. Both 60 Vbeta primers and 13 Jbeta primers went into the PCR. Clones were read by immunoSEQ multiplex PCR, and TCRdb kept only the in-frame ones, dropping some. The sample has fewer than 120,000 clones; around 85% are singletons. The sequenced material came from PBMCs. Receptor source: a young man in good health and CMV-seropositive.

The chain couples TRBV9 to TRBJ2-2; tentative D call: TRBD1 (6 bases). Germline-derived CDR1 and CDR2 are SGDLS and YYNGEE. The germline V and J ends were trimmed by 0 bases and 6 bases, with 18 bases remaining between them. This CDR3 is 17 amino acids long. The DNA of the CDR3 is TGTGCCAGCAGCGTAGTGGGGACACCTTTCCGGTCCGGGGAGCTGTTTTTT. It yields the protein CASSVVGTPFRSGELFF.

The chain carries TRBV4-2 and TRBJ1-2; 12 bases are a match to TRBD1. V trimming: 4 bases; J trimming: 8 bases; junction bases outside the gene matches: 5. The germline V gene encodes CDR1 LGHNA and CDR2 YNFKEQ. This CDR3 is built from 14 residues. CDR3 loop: CASSRGTGGAGYTF. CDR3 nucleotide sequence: TGTGCCAGCAGCCGCGGGACAGGGGGCGCGGGCTACACCTTC.

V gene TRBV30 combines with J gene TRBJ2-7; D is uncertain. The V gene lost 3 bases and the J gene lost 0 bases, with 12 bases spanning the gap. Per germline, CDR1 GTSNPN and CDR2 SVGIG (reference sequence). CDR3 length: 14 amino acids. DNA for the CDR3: TGTGCCTGGAGCGTCCGGGTCCCCTCCTACGAGCAGTACTTC. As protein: CAWSVRVPSYEQYF.

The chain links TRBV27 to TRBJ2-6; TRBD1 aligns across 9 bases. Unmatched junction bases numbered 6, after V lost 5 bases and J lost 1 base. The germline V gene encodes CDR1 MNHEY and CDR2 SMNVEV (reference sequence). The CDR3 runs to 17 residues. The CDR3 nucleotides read TGTGCCAGCAGTCTGGGGACAGGGTTTTCTGGGGCCAACGTCCTGACTTTC. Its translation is CASSLGTGFSGANVLTF. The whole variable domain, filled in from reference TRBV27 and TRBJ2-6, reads EAQVTQNPRYLITVTGKKLTVTCSQNMNHEYMSWYRQDPGLGLRQIYYSMNVEVTDKGDVPEGYKVSRKEKRNFPLILESPSPNQTSLYFCASSLGTGFSGANVLTFGAGSRLTVL.

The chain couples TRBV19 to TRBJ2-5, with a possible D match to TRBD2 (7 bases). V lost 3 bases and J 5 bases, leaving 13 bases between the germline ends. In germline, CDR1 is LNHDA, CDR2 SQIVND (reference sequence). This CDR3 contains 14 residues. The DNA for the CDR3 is TGTGCCAGTAGTATGTTGGGGGGGCTGGAGACCCAGTACTTC. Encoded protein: CASSMLGGLETQYF.

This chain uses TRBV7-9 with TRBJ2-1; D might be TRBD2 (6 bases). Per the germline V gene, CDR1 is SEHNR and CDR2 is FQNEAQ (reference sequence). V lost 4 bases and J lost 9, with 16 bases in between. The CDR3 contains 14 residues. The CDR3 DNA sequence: TGTGCCAGCAGCTGGGGGGTTAAGCACAGTGAGCAGTTCTTC. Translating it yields CASSWGVKHSEQFF.

CDR3 sequence (DNA): TGTGCCACCAGCAGAGGACCTCAGGGGACCATATATTTT. This gives the protein CATSRGPQGTIYF. The chain links TRBV15 to TRBJ1-3; tentatively, D is TRBD1 (6 bases). With 1 base removed from V and 10 bases from J, the gap between germline ends came to 11 bases. This CDR3 comprises 13 residues. Per the germline V gene, CDR1 is LNHNV and CDR2 is YYDKDF (reference sequence).

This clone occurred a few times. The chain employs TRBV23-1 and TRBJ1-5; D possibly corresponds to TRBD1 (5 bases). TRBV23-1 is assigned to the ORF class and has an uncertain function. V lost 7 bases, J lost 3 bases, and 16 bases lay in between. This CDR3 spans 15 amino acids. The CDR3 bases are TGCGCCAGCAAACAGGCTAACGGCCCCAATCAGCCCCAGCATTTT. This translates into CASKQANGPNQPQHF.

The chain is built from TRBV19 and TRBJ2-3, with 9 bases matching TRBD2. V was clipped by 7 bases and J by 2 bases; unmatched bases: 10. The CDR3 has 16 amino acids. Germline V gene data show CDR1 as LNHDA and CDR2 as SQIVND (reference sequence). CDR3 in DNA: TGTGCCAGTATCGGGGGCCCTAGCGGGGTCACAGATACGCAGTATTTT. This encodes CASIGGPSGVTDTQYF. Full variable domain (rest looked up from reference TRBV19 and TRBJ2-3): DGGITQSPKYLFRKEGQNVTLSCEQNLNHDAMYWYRQDPGQGLRLIYYSQIVNDFQKGDIAEGYSVSREKKESFPLTVTSAQKNPTAFYLCASIGGPSGVTDTQYFGPGTRLTVL.

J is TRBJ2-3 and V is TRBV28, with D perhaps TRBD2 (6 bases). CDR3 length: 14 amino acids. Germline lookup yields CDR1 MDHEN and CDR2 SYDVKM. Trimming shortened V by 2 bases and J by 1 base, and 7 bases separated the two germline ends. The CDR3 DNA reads TGTGCCAGCAGTTTACCTAGCGGCACAGATACGCAGTATTTT. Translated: CASSLPSGTDTQYF. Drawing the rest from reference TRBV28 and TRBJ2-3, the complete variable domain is DVKVTQSSRYLVKRTGEKVFLECVQDMDHENMFWYRQDPGLGLRLIYFSYDVKMKEKGDIPEGYSVSREKKERFSLILESASTNQTSMYLCASSLPSGTDTQYFGPGTRLTVL.

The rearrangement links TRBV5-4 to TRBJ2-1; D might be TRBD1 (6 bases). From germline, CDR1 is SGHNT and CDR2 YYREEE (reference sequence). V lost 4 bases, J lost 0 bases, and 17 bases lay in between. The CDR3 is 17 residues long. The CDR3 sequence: CASSQGLTVSSYNEQFF. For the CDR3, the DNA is TGTGCCAGCAGCCAGGGGTTAACAGTTAGCTCCTACAATGAGCAGTTCTTC.

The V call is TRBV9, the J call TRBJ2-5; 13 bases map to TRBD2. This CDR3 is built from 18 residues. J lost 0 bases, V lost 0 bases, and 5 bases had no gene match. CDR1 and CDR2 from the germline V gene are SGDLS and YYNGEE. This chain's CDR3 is CASSVGGLAGYYQETQYF. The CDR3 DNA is TGTGCCAGCAGCGTAGGGGGACTAGCGGGGTACTACCAAGAGACCCAGTACTTC.

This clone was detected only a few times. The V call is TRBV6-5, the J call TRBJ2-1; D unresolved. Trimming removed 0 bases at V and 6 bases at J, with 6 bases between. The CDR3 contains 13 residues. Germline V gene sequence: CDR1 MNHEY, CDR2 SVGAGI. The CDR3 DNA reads TGTGCCAGCAGTTACTCTCCGGGCAATGAGCAGTTCTTC. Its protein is CASSYSPGNEQFF.

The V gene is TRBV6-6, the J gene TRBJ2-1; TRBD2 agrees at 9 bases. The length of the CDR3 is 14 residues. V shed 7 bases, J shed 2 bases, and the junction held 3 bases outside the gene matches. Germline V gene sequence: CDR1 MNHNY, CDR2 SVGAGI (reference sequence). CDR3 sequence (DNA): TGTGCCAGCAACCCTAGCGGGACCTACAATGAGCAGTTCTTC. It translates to CASNPSGTYNEQFF.

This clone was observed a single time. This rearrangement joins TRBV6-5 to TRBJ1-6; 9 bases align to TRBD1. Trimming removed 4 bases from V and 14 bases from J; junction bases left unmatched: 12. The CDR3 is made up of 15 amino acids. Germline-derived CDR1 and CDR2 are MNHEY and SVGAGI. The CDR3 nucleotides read TGTGCCAGCAGTTTCCGGGACAGGGAAAGTTTATCCCTCCACTTT. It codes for CASSFRDRESLSLHF.

The CDR3 nucleotides read TGTGCCAGCAAACACCTAGACTCTGAAGCTTTCTTT. Its protein product is CASKHLDSEAFF. V and J are TRBV27 and TRBJ1-1; D unresolved. The CDR3 is made up of 12 amino acids. Looked up from germline, CDR1 is MNHEY and CDR2 is SMNVEV (reference sequence). V lost 7 bases, J lost 6 bases, and 12 bases lay in between.

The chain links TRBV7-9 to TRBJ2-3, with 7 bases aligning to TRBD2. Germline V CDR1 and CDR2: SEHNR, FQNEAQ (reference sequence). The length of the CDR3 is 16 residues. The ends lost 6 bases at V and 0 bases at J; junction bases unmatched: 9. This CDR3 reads CASSPWGGSSTDTQYF. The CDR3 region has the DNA TGTGCCAGCAGTCCATGGGGGGGATCTAGCACAGATACGCAGTATTTT.

The CDR3 DNA reads TGCAGCGTTTGGGCCTCGGTCGCCTTCAATGAGCAGTTCTTC. This sequence encodes CSVWASVAFNEQFF. The chain combines TRBV29-1 with TRBJ2-1; D uncertain. Trimming stripped 5 bases from V and 6 bases from J, with 17 bases between. The germline V gene has CDR1 SQVTM and CDR2 ANQGSEA. The CDR3 runs 14 residues.

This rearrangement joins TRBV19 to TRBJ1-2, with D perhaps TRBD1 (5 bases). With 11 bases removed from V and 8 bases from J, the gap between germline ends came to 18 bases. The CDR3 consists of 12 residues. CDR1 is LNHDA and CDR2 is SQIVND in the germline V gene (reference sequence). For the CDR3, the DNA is TGTGCCTCGAAGCCCGGGGGAGGAGGCTACACCTTC. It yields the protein CASKPGGGGYTF.

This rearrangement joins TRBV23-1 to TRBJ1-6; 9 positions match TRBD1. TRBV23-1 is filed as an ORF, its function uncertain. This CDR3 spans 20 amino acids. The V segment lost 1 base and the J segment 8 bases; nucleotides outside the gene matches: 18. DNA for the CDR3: TGCGCCAGCAGTCAATTCGACTTTTCCCGGGACAGGGCCCGGTATTCACCCCTCCACTTT. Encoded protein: CASSQFDFSRDRARYSPLHF.

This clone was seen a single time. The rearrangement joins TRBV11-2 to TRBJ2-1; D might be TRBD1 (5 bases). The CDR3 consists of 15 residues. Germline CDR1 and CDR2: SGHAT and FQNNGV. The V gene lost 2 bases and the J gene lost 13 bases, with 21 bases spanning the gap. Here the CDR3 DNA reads TGTGCCAGCAGCTTAATAGAGTACAGGCAGGGTTTACAGTTCTTC. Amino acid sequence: CASSLIEYRQGLQFF.

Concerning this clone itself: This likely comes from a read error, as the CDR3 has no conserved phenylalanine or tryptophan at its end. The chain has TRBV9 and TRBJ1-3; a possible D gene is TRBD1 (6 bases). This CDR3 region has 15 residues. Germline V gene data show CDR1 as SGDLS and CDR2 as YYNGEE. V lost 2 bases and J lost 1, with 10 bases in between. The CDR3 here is CASSVTGESGNTIYL. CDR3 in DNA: TGTGCCAGCAGCGTGACAGGCGAATCTGGAAACACCATATATCTT.

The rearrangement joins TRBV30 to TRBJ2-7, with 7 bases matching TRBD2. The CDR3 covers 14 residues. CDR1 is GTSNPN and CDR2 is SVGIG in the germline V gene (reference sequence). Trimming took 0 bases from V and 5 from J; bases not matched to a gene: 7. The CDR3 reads CAWSVGGGINEQYF. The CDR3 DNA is TGTGCCTGGAGTGTTGGGGGGGGTATCAACGAGCAGTACTTC. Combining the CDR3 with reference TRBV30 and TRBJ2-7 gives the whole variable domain SQTIHQWPATLVQPVGSPLSLECTVEGTSNPNLYWYRQAAGRGLQLLFYSVGIGQISSEVPQNLSASRPQDRQFILSSKKLLLSDSGFYLCAWSVGGGINEQYFGPGTRLTVT.